The text below deals with one T cell receptor beta chain. Within the sample, other DNA sequences also encode this same CDR3. This specimen comes from a study of OX40 agonist ivuxolimab in advanced cancers. TCRdb's table, derived via immunoSEQ multiplex PCR, lists solely in-frame clones and lacks some. Among 55,000 to 90,000 clones, approximately 81% were seen once, and the ten largest hold 1.1%. With V trimmed by 1 base and J by 1 base, 0 bases remained unmatched. Germline CDR1 and CDR2: SGHRS and YFSETQ. The CDR3 is made up of 15 amino acids. The sequencing here drew on CD4+ or CD8+ T cells sorted from blood, taken in a trial of the OX40 agonist ivuxolimab. The sequence derives from an adult with an advanced solid tumor such as melanoma, head and neck, liver or kidney cancer. This chain links TRBV5-1 with TRBJ2-3, with 10 bases lining up with TRBD2. The CDR3 loop is CASSLLAGGTDTQYF. The CDR3 nucleotides read TGCGCCAGCAGCTTGCTAGCGGGGGGCACAGATACGCAGTATTTT.